This T cell receptor (beta chain) derives from a study of CD8 T cells in ankylosing spondylitis (dated by TCRdb to 2016 to 2017). With respect to the entire study: The study set out to find disease-linked TCR variants by profiling T cell receptor beta repertoires in ankylosing spondylitis patients and healthy donors. In total, the full study cohort was made up of nearly 110 healthy donors and 25 to 30 ankylosing spondylitis patients. Peripheral blood was sampled, and synovial fluid was additionally collected from ankylosing spondylitis patients. Paper-wide results and their limitations: Blood from ankylosing spondylitis patients appeared to be characterized by a TCR beta motif composed of 7 to 9 highly homologous amino acid variants. Some of the motif variants had been reported before in the synovial fluid and blood of reactive arthritis patients, a finding that suggests common disease-initiation mechanisms. In peripheral blood, the disease-linked clones were found at relatively low frequencies and had a CD8+ phenotype. The disease-linked clones were reported to be significantly enriched in matched synovial fluid samples from ankylosing spondylitis patients.

V lost 2 bases and J lost 3 bases, and the count of bases not matched to a germline gene is 7. The CDR3 sequence holds 15 residues, the cysteine and phenylalanine included. The kept DNA is CDR3 alone, 45 bases in frame from the first base. For CDR1 and CDR2, the germline V gene lists SGHAT and FQNNGV. TCRdb shows the sequencer as Illumina HiSeq 2500. Quantitative 5'-RACE with molecular barcodes was used to prepare TCR beta libraries. The study's processing was this. To identify disease-linked TCR variants, a new computational method was used, one built on a probabilistic model of VDJ rearrangement. TCRdb handled the public reads itself, with Q25 trimming in fastp and clone calling in MiXCR, and kept productive beta chains. Here each entry gathers all rows of one CDR3 protein and keeps the most common genes and DNA. TCRdb, rather than the study authors, made the V and J calls. The sample table lists over 150,000 distinct CDR3 sequences, about 13% of them with a count of one. 16% of the sample belongs to the ten largest clones.

For this clonotype: Its specific antigen is unknown. No much larger clonotype is one base removed from it; base qualities were not supplied.

The V and J genes are TRBV11-2 and TRBJ2-7; TRBD2 matches 7 bases in the middle. The receptor comes from a male donor with ankylosing spondylitis or in good health (not recorded which). Input material: blood, either unsorted or a sorted T cell fraction (not recorded which). At the DNA level, the sequence is TGTGCCAGCAGCTTAAGCAGCTTAGCGGGCTACGAGCAGTACTTC. This translates into CASSLSSLAGYEQYF.